This T cell receptor (beta chain) was captured by sequencing in a study of technical replicates of blood from four donors. Profiled with immunoSEQ multiplex PCR; TCRdb holds only in-frame clones, not every one. The sample consists of 60,000 to 95,000 clones, roughly 91% of them appearing once. The V gene end was trimmed by 1 base and the J gene end by 8 bases; junction bases not matched to a gene: 7. Germline CDR1 and CDR2: MGHRA and YSYEKL. The CDR3 contains 15 residues. The receptor was derived from a human donor in good health. Some clones in this sample may be carry-over from other donors' samples. The gene calls are TRBV4-1 and TRBJ2-2; the match to TRBD1 covers 7 bases. Sequenced: T cells isolated from PBMCs. The CDR3 nucleotides are TGCGCCAGCAGCCAAGGACAGGGCGCTTCAGGGGAGCTGTTTTTT. It codes for CASSQGQGASGELFF.